Each of the 18 T cell receptor beta chains below was sequenced from the same sample in a study of cytomegalovirus exposure and HLA in healthy donors. It was with 60 Vbeta and 13 Jbeta primers that the PCR ran. Assay: immunoSEQ multiplex PCR; the TCRdb copy retains only in-frame clones and omits some. The repertoire consists of 95,000 to 120,000 clones, with 82% occurring once and the leading ten covering around 2.3%. Sample: PBMCs. The source is a woman aged 18 to 35 in good health and CMV-seronegative.

V usage is TRBV16 and J usage is TRBJ1-4, with D possibly matching TRBD1 (5 bases). The CDR3 extends over 16 amino acids. V lost 3 bases and J lost 8, with 19 bases in between. The germline CDR1 and CDR2 sequences are KGHSY and FQNENV. The CDR3 nucleotides are TGTGCCAGCAGCCAGTCCCTAATCCCGACAGACGAAAAACTGTTTTTT. This codes for CASSQSLIPTDEKLFF.

The CDR3 loop is CASSPGGGVANEKLFF. The CDR3 DNA reads TGTGCCAGCAGCCCCGGGGGAGGGGTAGCTAATGAAAAACTGTTTTTT. This sequence joins TRBV5-4 and TRBJ1-4; tentative D call: TRBD1 (5 bases). The CDR3 has 16 amino acids. The germline V and J ends were trimmed by 4 bases and 3 bases, with 16 bases remaining between them. CDR1 is SGHNT and CDR2 is YYREEE in the germline V gene (reference sequence).

This chain links TRBV23-1 with TRBJ2-7; 10 nucleotides align to TRBD1. TRBV23-1 is labeled an ORF, and its function is uncertain. J was trimmed by 2 bases and V by 2 bases; bases with no gene match: 3. The CDR3 is 15 amino acids. CDR3 region: CASSQGTGEPYEQYV. The CDR3 DNA reads as TGCGCCAGCAGTCAAGGGACAGGGGAACCCTACGAGCAGTACGTC.

V and J are TRBV28 and TRBJ2-1, with TRBD2 identical over 8 bases. V was clipped by 3 bases and J by 8 bases; unmatched bases: 3. CDR1 and CDR2 (germline): MDHEN, SYDVKM. The CDR3 runs 13 residues. The CDR3 reads CASSFGGADEQFF. CDR3 coding DNA: TGTGCCAGCAGTTTCGGGGGGGCAGATGAGCAGTTCTTC.

The V gene is TRBV7-8, the J gene TRBJ2-5; D is possibly TRBD2 (5 bases). The germline CDR1 and CDR2 sequences are SGHVS and FQNEAQ. This CDR3 contains 12 residues. Trimming cost V 4 bases and J 5 bases, with 8 bases left between them. The CDR3 reads CASSSSLETQYF. CDR3 coding DNA: TGTGCCAGCAGCTCTAGCCTGGAGACCCAGTACTTC.

The rearrangement links TRBV13 to TRBJ1-2; 9 nucleotides align to TRBD1. V lost 3 bases to trimming and J lost 6 bases; unmatched junction nucleotides: 11. Germline CDR1 is PRHDT and CDR2 is FYEKMQ (reference sequence). This CDR3 region has 16 residues. The CDR3 DNA is TGTGCCAGCAGCTTTCGACCGGGACAGGGAGGTCATGGCTACACCTTC. Translated: CASSFRPGQGGHGYTF. Complete variable domain (other parts from reference TRBV13 and TRBJ1-2): AAGVIQSPRHLIKEKRETATLKCYPIPRHDTVYWYQQGPGQDPQFLISFYEKMQSDKGSIPDRFSAQQFSDYHSELNMSSLELGDSALYFCASSFRPGQGGHGYTFGSGTRLTVV.

This sequence joins TRBV14 and TRBJ1-2; D may be TRBD1 (5 bases). Germline V gene sequence: CDR1 SGHDN, CDR2 FVKESK. V shed 1 base and J shed 4 bases, with 10 bases lying between them. The CDR3 runs to 14 residues. CDR3: CASSQVKGAYGYTF. Here the CDR3 DNA reads TGTGCCAGCAGCCAAGTGAAAGGGGCCTATGGCTACACCTTC.

Only a few counts were recorded for this clone. The gene calls are TRBV9 and TRBJ1-2; D is undetermined. In germline, CDR1 is SGDLS, CDR2 YYNGEE. This CDR3 has 13 residues. The V end was cut by 0 bases, the J end by 8 bases, with 11 bases between. The CDR3 bases are TGTGCCAGCAGCGTAGGCAGAGGGAAAGGCTACACCTTC. It translates to CASSVGRGKGYTF.

The V call is TRBV4-2, the J call TRBJ2-7, with 11 bases identical to TRBD2. Germline trimming cut 3 bases from V and 1 base from J; bases unmatched to any gene: 8. This CDR3 comprises 17 residues. Germline CDR1 reads LGHNA; CDR2 reads YNFKEQ. CDR3 sequence reads: CASSQISGTSGSYEQYF. The CDR3 DNA reads as TGTGCCAGCAGCCAGATATCCGGGACTAGCGGTTCCTACGAGCAGTACTTC.

The chain carries TRBV7-2 and TRBJ2-7, with TRBD2 identical over 12 bases. Germline CDR1 reads SGHTA; CDR2 reads FQGNSA. V trimming: 4 bases; J trimming: 5 bases; junction bases outside the gene matches: 6. The CDR3 runs 15 residues. CDR3 region: CASSYGLAGLNEQYF. The DNA of the CDR3 is TGTGCCAGCAGCTACGGACTAGCGGGATTAAACGAGCAGTACTTC.

Comments on this clone: The junction differs from germline at one of its ends, possibly a read error. Other DNA sequences of this sample code for an identical CDR3. The chain joins TRBV7-8 to TRBJ2-5, with D tentatively TRBD1 (5 bases). The CDR3 has 14 amino acids. Germline V gene sequence: CDR1 SGHVS, CDR2 FQNEAQ. The CDR3 loop is CASSRPQEQETQYF. CDR3 coding DNA: TGCGCCAGCAGCCGTCCACAGGAACAAGAGACCCAGTACTTC.

This clone showed up just a few times. The chain has TRBV19 and TRBJ1-2; D is possibly TRBD1 (6 bases). The CDR3 length is 17 residues. CDR1 LNHDA and CDR2 SQIVND come from the germline V gene (reference sequence). Trimming pared 3 bases from V and 4 bases from J, leaving 21 bases between. The CDR3 coding sequence is TGTGCCAGTAGTATCGTCCGCGGGGGGCTCTTACCCTATGGCTACACCTTC. Translation gives CASSIVRGGLLPYGYTF.

This clone was recorded a few times. The rearrangement links TRBV27 to TRBJ2-3, with 7 bases fitting TRBD1. This CDR3 has 17 amino acids. Germline trimming cut 1 base from V and 0 bases from J; bases unmatched to any gene: 7. Looked up from germline, CDR1 is MNHEY and CDR2 is SMNVEV (reference sequence). The CDR3 DNA reads as TGTGCCAGCAGTTTATTAGACAGGGCCGCTAGCACAGATACGCAGTATTTT. It is translated as CASSLLDRAASTDTQYF.

V is TRBV5-1 and J is TRBJ1-2; the D is unclear. The CDR3 covers 13 residues. Per germline, CDR1 SGHRS and CDR2 YFSETQ. V lost 0 bases, J lost 2 bases, and 5 bases lay in between. The CDR3 reads CASSLDSNYGYTF. The CDR3 DNA sequence: TGCGCCAGCAGCTTGGACAGCAACTATGGCTACACCTTC.

The chain uses TRBV2 and TRBJ1-2; D is ambiguous. The germline V and J ends were trimmed by 4 bases and 6 bases, with 15 bases remaining between them. The CDR3 has 14 amino acids. Per the germline V gene, CDR1 is SNHLY and CDR2 is FYNNEI. The CDR3 is CASSAVTSGNGYTF. The CDR3 DNA follows: TGTGCCAGCAGTGCTGTGACCAGCGGAAATGGCTACACCTTC.

The genes are TRBV28 and TRBJ1-5, with D unclear. Germline values: CDR1 MDHEN, CDR2 SYDVKM. Trimming cost V 3 bases and J 4 bases, with 10 bases left between them. The CDR3 totals 14 residues. The CDR3 is CASSLWAVNQPQHF. In nucleotides, the CDR3 is TGTGCCAGCAGTTTGTGGGCAGTAAATCAGCCCCAGCATTTT.

The gene calls are TRBV2 and TRBJ2-1; 7 nucleotides align to TRBD1. With V trimmed by 5 bases and J by 3 bases, 4 bases remained unmatched. Germline-derived CDR1 and CDR2 are SNHLY and FYNNEI. This CDR3 region has 14 residues. The CDR3 nucleotides read TGTGCCAGCAGTCCCCGGGACAGCTACAATGAGCAGTTCTTC. This encodes CASSPRDSYNEQFF. Full variable domain (missing parts from reference TRBV2 and TRBJ2-1): EPEVTQTPSHQVTQMGQEVILRCVPISNHLYFYWYRQILGQKVEFLVSFYNNEISEKSEIFDDQFSVERPDGSNFTLKIRSTKLEDSAMYFCASSPRDSYNEQFFGPGTRLTVL.

This clone appeared a few times. The V call is TRBV28, the J call TRBJ1-5, with a possible D match to TRBD1 (6 bases). V lost 3 bases and J 1 base, leaving 7 bases between the germline ends. CDR1 is MDHEN and CDR2 is SYDVKM in the germline V gene. CDR3 length equals 14 residues. The CDR3 region is CASSFGQSNQPQHF. CDR3 sequence (DNA): TGTGCCAGCAGTTTTGGACAGAGCAATCAGCCCCAGCATTTT.